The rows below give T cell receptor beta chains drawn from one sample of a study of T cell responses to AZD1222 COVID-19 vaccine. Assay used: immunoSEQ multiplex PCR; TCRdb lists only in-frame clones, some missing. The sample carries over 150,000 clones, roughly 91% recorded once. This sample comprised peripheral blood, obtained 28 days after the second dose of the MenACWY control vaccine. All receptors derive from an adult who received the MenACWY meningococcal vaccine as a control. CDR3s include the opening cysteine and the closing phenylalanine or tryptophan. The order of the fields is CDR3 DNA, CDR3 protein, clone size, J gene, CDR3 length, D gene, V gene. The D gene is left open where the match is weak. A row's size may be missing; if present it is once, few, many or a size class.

DNA: TGTGCCTGGGGTTGGGACGGGTATAATTCACCCCTCCACTTT; CDR3: CAWGWDGYNSPLHF; size: once; J: TRBJ1-6; length: 14; D: -; V: TRBV30
DNA: TGTGCCACCAGCATCACCGGGACTATAATAGCGAATACGCAGTATTTT; CDR3: CATSITGTIIANTQYF; size: -; J: TRBJ2-3; length: 16; D: TRBD2; V: TRBV15
DNA: TGTGCCAGCAGCTTAGGGACAGGAGGAAATCAGCCCCAGCATTTT; CDR3: CASSLGTGGNQPQHF; size: -; J: TRBJ1-5; length: 15; D: TRBD1; V: TRBV7-8
DNA: TGTGCCAGCAGCCAGCAACGGGGGGGCCGGGAGACCCAGTACTTC; CDR3: CASSQQRGGRETQYF; size: once; J: TRBJ2-5; length: 15; D: TRBD2; V: TRBV4-2
DNA: TGTGCCAGCAGCTTACTCAGCACCGCGAACACCGGGGAGCTGTTTTTT; CDR3: CASSLLSTANTGELFF; size: -; J: TRBJ2-2; length: 16; D: -; V: TRBV11-2
DNA: TGTGCCAGCAGTGAATTCGGGGGGCTAGAAAAACTGTTTTTT; CDR3: CASSEFGGLEKLFF; size: -; J: TRBJ1-4; length: 14; D: -; V: TRBV6-1
DNA: TGTGCCAGCTCACCACCGTCGGCCGGGAACACTGAAGCTTTCTTT; CDR3: CASSPPSAGNTEAFF; size: -; J: TRBJ1-1; length: 15; D: -; V: TRBV18
DNA: TGTGCCAGCAGCGGACAGGGGAAGAGGTCCCAGCATTTT; CDR3: CASSGQGKRSQHF; size: -; J: TRBJ1-5; length: 13; D: TRBD1; V: TRBV6-5
DNA: TGTGCCAGCTCATTGGACAGGAGTCTATTTGTAGCCGGGGAGCTGTTTTTT; CDR3: CASSLDRSLFVAGELFF; size: -; J: TRBJ2-2; length: 17; D: TRBD1; V: TRBV2
DNA: TGTGCCAGCAGTTTATTTCAAGAGACCCAGTACTTC; CDR3: CASSLFQETQYF; size: -; J: TRBJ2-5; length: 12; D: -; V: TRBV28
DNA: TGTGCCAGCAGCCCCCCGGAGGGGTCGCCCCAGCATTTT; CDR3: CASSPPEGSPQHF; size: -; J: TRBJ1-5; length: 13; D: -; V: TRBV5-5
DNA: TGTGCCAGCAGGGGATTGGACCGACACACTGAAGCTTTCTTT; CDR3: CASRGLDRHTEAFF; size: -; J: TRBJ1-1; length: 14; D: -; V: TRBV6-5
DNA: TGTGCCAGCAGTAAGAAACAGAACCCTAATGAAAAACTGTTTTTT; CDR3: CASSKKQNPNEKLFF; size: few; J: TRBJ1-4; length: 15; D: -; V: TRBV6-5
DNA: TGTGCCAGCAGCCTTCCCCGGGAATTCTCCTCGAGGAACACTGAAGCTTTCTTT; CDR3: CASSLPREFSSRNTEAFF; size: -; J: TRBJ1-1; length: 18; D: -; V: TRBV4-2
DNA: TGTGCCAGCAGATTGACAGGGGGAGTTGAAAAACTGTTTTTT; CDR3: CASRLTGGVEKLFF; size: once; J: TRBJ1-4; length: 14; D: TRBD1; V: TRBV6-5
DNA: TGTGCCATCAGCCCTAGGAACACTGAAGCTTTCTTT; CDR3: CAISPRNTEAFF; size: -; J: TRBJ1-1; length: 12; D: -; V: TRBV10-3
DNA: TGTGCCTGGTTGTGGGGGGAGCTCTCTGGAAACACCATATATTTT; CDR3: CAWLWGELSGNTIYF; size: -; J: TRBJ1-3; length: 15; D: -; V: TRBV30
DNA: TGTGCCAGCAGCTATACGGGACAGGGGATCCACGAGCAGTACTTC; CDR3: CASSYTGQGIHEQYF; size: -; J: TRBJ2-7; length: 15; D: TRBD1; V: TRBV6-2/TRBV6-3
DNA: TGTGCCAGCTCGGCGGACAGGGGCAAGTCCTACGAGCAGTACTTC; CDR3: CASSADRGKSYEQYF; size: -; J: TRBJ2-7; length: 15; D: TRBD1; V: TRBV18
DNA: TGTGCCAGCAGCTTGACCCTACTAGGGAATCAGCCCCAGCATTTT; CDR3: CASSLTLLGNQPQHF; size: -; J: TRBJ1-5; length: 15; D: -; V: TRBV5-6
DNA: TGTGCCAGCAGCCGGACGGCGTACTACGAGCAGTACTTC; CDR3: CASSRTAYYEQYF; size: -; J: TRBJ2-7; length: 13; D: -; V: TRBV7-8
DNA: TGTGCCAGTAGTATCGGTCGGGGACAGGGCCATCAGCCCCAGCATTTT; CDR3: CASSIGRGQGHQPQHF; size: -; J: TRBJ1-5; length: 16; D: TRBD1; V: TRBV19
DNA: TGCAGTGCCAGGGGACAGCCCTTT; CDR3: CSARGQPF; size: -; J: TRBJ1-1; length: 8; D: TRBD1; V: TRBV20-1
DNA: TGCGCCAGCAGCTCGACAGGGGGCCGAGACGAGCAGTACTTC; CDR3: CASSSTGGRDEQYF; size: once; J: TRBJ2-7; length: 14; D: TRBD1; V: TRBV5-1
DNA: TGTGCCAGCACTGATAGTGGAGAGACCCAGTACTTC; CDR3: CASTDSGETQYF; size: -; J: TRBJ2-5; length: 12; D: -; V: TRBV12-3/TRBV12-4
DNA: TGCGCCAGCAGCCTAGGGGCTCAGATCTCGAACACTGAAGCTTTCTTT; CDR3: CASSLGAQISNTEAFF; size: -; J: TRBJ1-1; length: 16; D: -; V: TRBV5-1
DNA: TGCGCCAGCAGCGTAGCAGGGGATTCCTACGAGCAGTACTTC; CDR3: CASSVAGDSYEQYF; size: -; J: TRBJ2-7; length: 14; D: -; V: TRBV5-1
DNA: TGTGCCAGCAGCTTAGCCCCTAGCGGGTTCTCCTACAATGAGCAGTTCTTC; CDR3: CASSLAPSGFSYNEQFF; size: -; J: TRBJ2-1; length: 17; D: TRBD2; V: TRBV7-2
DNA: TGTGCCAGCAGCTTGGGGTGGGCCGGGACAGGGATCGACGAGCAGTACTTC; CDR3: CASSLGWAGTGIDEQYF; size: -; J: TRBJ2-7; length: 17; D: TRBD1; V: TRBV11-2
DNA: TGCGCCAGCAGCCCCTGGACTAGCGGGGGGAACGTCGGTGAGCAGTTCTTC; CDR3: CASSPWTSGGNVGEQFF; size: -; J: TRBJ2-1; length: 17; D: TRBD2; V: TRBV5-1
DNA: TGTGCCAGCAGCCCAGACAGGGGGAACACTGAAGCTTTCTTT; CDR3: CASSPDRGNTEAFF; size: -; J: TRBJ1-1; length: 14; D: TRBD1; V: TRBV7-2
DNA: TGTGCCAGCAGCTTAAGCCGACTGAACACTGAAGCTTTCTTT; CDR3: CASSLSRLNTEAFF; size: -; J: TRBJ1-1; length: 14; D: -; V: TRBV11-3
DNA: TGTGCCAGTCTTACCGGGACCACCACTAACACTGAAGCTTTCTTT; CDR3: CASLTGTTTNTEAFF; size: -; J: TRBJ1-1; length: 15; D: -; V: TRBV19
DNA: TGTGCCAGCCTAACTCGCTTGGGGGAGGGCGAGCAGTACTTC; CDR3: CASLTRLGEGEQYF; size: -; J: TRBJ2-7; length: 14; D: TRBD2; V: TRBV28
DNA: TGTGCCAGCGGTGGGATGAACACTGAAGCTTTCTTT; CDR3: CASGGMNTEAFF; size: -; J: TRBJ1-1; length: 12; D: -; V: TRBV2
DNA: TGTGCCAGCAGCTTGGAGGGTACACCACTGTCAAACTATGGCTACACCTTC; CDR3: CASSLEGTPLSNYGYTF; size: -; J: TRBJ1-2; length: 17; D: -; V: TRBV5-5
DNA: TGCAGTGCCTCTCTCCGCACTGAAGCTTTCTTT; CDR3: CSASLRTEAFF; size: once; J: TRBJ1-1; length: 11; D: -; V: TRBV20-1
DNA: TGCGCCAGCAGCAGGACAGGGGAAGGCAGAGCTTCTGAAGCTTTCTTT; CDR3: CASSRTGEGRASEAFF; size: -; J: TRBJ1-1; length: 16; D: TRBD1; V: TRBV5-1
DNA: TGTGCCAGCAGTTACAACGGAGAGACCCAGTACTTC; CDR3: CASSYNGETQYF; size: -; J: TRBJ2-5; length: 12; D: -; V: TRBV6-6
DNA: TGCGCCAGCAGCCAAGATGGGGGGGGCGCCGGCGAAAAACTGTTTTTT; CDR3: CASSQDGGGAGEKLFF; size: -; J: TRBJ1-4; length: 16; D: -; V: TRBV4-3
DNA: TGTGCCAGCACCGAGGGACAGGCGAACACTGAAGCTTTCTTT; CDR3: CASTEGQANTEAFF; size: -; J: TRBJ1-1; length: 14; D: TRBD1; V: TRBV6-5
DNA: TGTGCCAGCAGTTTTGGGGGCACCAATGAGCAGTTCTTC; CDR3: CASSFGGTNEQFF; size: -; J: TRBJ2-1; length: 13; D: -; V: TRBV27
DNA: TGTGCCAGCACTAGGAGCTTGAACACTGAAGCTTTCTTT; CDR3: CASTRSLNTEAFF; size: -; J: TRBJ1-1; length: 13; D: -; V: TRBV27
DNA: TGTGCCAGCTCACGGGCAGTCGTACGGACAGGGGGGTCCGAGCAGTACTTC; CDR3: CASSRAVVRTGGSEQYF; size: -; J: TRBJ2-7; length: 17; D: TRBD1; V: TRBV18
DNA: TGTGCCAGCAGTTACGAGGCGAATAGCAATCAGCCCCAGCATTTT; CDR3: CASSYEANSNQPQHF; size: -; J: TRBJ1-5; length: 15; D: -; V: TRBV6-5
DNA: TGTGCCACCAGCAGAACCGGGGGGCTCTCCTACGAGCAGTACTTC; CDR3: CATSRTGGLSYEQYF; size: -; J: TRBJ2-7; length: 15; D: -; V: TRBV15
DNA: TGTGCCACTGCCGGGACAGGGATTTACGAGCAGTACTTC; CDR3: CATAGTGIYEQYF; size: -; J: TRBJ2-7; length: 13; D: TRBD1; V: TRBV19
DNA: TGTGCCAGCTCACCTGGCAGGAGCTATGGCTACACCTTC; CDR3: CASSPGRSYGYTF; size: -; J: TRBJ1-2; length: 13; D: -; V: TRBV18
DNA: TGTGCCAGCTCACCAGGCCTGGGAACTGAAGCTTTCTTT; CDR3: CASSPGLGTEAFF; size: -; J: TRBJ1-1; length: 13; D: -; V: TRBV18